Below, 18 T cell receptor beta chains from the same sample are listed, as sequenced in a study of blood T cell repertoires in COVID-19. Profiling relied on immunoSEQ multiplex PCR, and the TCRdb table lists in-frame clones only, not all of them. This table holds around 180,000 clones, approximately 80% found once. Sequencing input: PBMCs or T cells enriched from blood (not recorded which). The receptors originated from a man aged 45-65 years who had recovered from COVID-19.

By sample share, this clone is medium-sized. The rearrangement links TRBV3-1 (or the pseudogene TRBV3-2) to TRBJ2-2; 12 nucleotides align to TRBD2. Unmatched junction bases numbered 3, after V lost 6 bases and J lost 1 base. The CDR3 sequence is 16 residues long. Germline values: CDR1 LGHDT, CDR2 YNNKEL (reference sequence). Here the CDR3 DNA reads TGTGCCAGCAGACTACTAGCGGGGGGGAACACCGGGGAGCTGTTTTTT. Its protein product is CASRLLAGGNTGELFF.

The chain couples TRBV29-1 to TRBJ1-2, with 8 bases fitting TRBD1. V shed 8 bases, J shed 7 bases, and the junction held 12 bases outside the gene matches. Germline V lookup: CDR1 SQVTM, CDR2 ANQGSEA. The length of the CDR3 is 13 residues. The CDR3 DNA reads as TGCAGCTCTCGCTCAACAGGGGGGGGTGGCTACACCTTC. Its protein is CSSRSTGGGGYTF.

The DNA of the CDR3 is TGTGCCAGCAGTTACGGGGGGAGGAATGAGCAGTTCTTC. It codes for CASSYGGRNEQFF. The rearrangement joins TRBV7-3 to TRBJ2-1; 7 bases map to TRBD2. V dropped 6 bases and J dropped 7; count of bases not matched to a gene: 6. Per germline, CDR1 SGHTA and CDR2 FQGTGA. The CDR3 consists of 13 residues. The whole variable domain, filled in from reference TRBV7-3 and TRBJ2-1, reads GAGVSQTPSNKVTEKGKYVELRCDPISGHTALYWYRQSLGQGPEFLIYFQGTGAADDSGLPNDRFFAVRPEGSVSTLKIQRTERGDSAVYLCASSYGGRNEQFFGPGTRLTVL.

The V gene is TRBV11-3, the J gene TRBJ2-3; TRBD2 is a possible D gene (6 bases). Deletions cut 4 bases from V and 4 bases from J, with 6 bases between. Germline CDR1 is SGHNT and CDR2 is YENEEA. The CDR3 runs 12 residues. The CDR3 spells CASSSSADTQYF. The DNA for the CDR3 is TGTGCCAGCAGCTCTAGCGCAGATACGCAGTATTTT.

This clone was seen more than once but under ten times. The rearrangement links TRBV24-1 to TRBJ1-1; D not resolved. Trimming shortened V by 5 bases and J by 3 bases, and 15 bases separated the two germline ends. Germline V CDR1 and CDR2: KGHDR, SFDVKD. The CDR3 is 15 residues long. Here the CDR3 reads CATSAAGSKDTEAFF. For the CDR3, the DNA is TGTGCCACCAGTGCTGCTGGGAGTAAGGACACTGAAGCTTTCTTT.

This chain uses TRBV6-5 with TRBJ2-1, with 7 positions matching TRBD2. Germline CDR1 MNHEY, CDR2 SVGAGI. The CDR3 is 15 amino acids. CDR3 bases: TGTGCGGGTGACTCCGGGACTACCACTAACAATGAGCAGTTCTTC. This gives the protein CAGDSGTTTNNEQFF.

The V call is TRBV19, the J call TRBJ1-1, with D uncertain. Germline CDR1 is LNHDA and CDR2 is SQIVND (reference sequence). V gave up 3 bases and J gave up 7 bases, with 15 bases separating them. This CDR3 spans 14 amino acids. The CDR3 reads CASSMSVGGSEAFF. The CDR3 DNA reads TGTGCCAGTAGTATGTCAGTTGGTGGGAGTGAAGCTTTCTTT.

J is TRBJ1-3 and V is TRBV4-2; D possibly corresponds to TRBD1 (5 bases). Trimming left V 0 bases short and J 4 bases short, with 10 bases between. The CDR3 is 15 amino acids. CDR1 and CDR2 (germline): LGHNA, YNFKEQ. The CDR3, as DNA: TGTGCCAGCAGCCAAGACAGGGTCGGGGGAAACACCATATATTTT. It encodes CASSQDRVGGNTIYF.

This rearrangement joins TRBV9 to TRBJ2-2; unclear D gene. V was pared by 0 bases and J by 7 bases, with 10 bases between. CDR3 length equals 14 residues. The germline gives CDR1 SGDLS, CDR2 YYNGEE. The CDR3 DNA follows: TGTGCCAGCAGCGTAGGTTCAGGATACGGGGAGCTGTTTTTT. This sequence encodes CASSVGSGYGELFF.

The chain joins TRBV12-2 to TRBJ2-5; no DNA check was done on the table's D call, TRBD2. TRBV12-2 represents a pseudogene. The CDR3 runs 12 residues. The CDR3 nucleotides are TGTGCAAGTCGCATCCGGGTCGACTCCCAGTACTTC. This translates into CASRIRVDSQYF.

The V and J genes are TRBV18 and TRBJ2-2, with D tentatively TRBD1 (5 bases). Germline V gives CDR1 KGHSH, CDR2 LQKENI. This CDR3 region has 14 residues. V was cut by 3 bases and J by 8 bases, with 13 bases left in between. DNA of the CDR3: TGTGCCAGCTCACCGCGGCAGGGCTGGGGGGAGCTGTTTTTT. This gives the protein CASSPRQGWGELFF.

The chain carries TRBV3-1 (or the pseudogene TRBV3-2) and TRBJ1-5; a weak D match, TRBD1 (5 bases). CDR1 and CDR2 (germline): LGHDT, YNNKEL (reference sequence). V lost 0 bases and J lost 6, with 12 bases in between. The CDR3 is made up of 15 amino acids. As DNA, the CDR3 is TGTGCCAGCAGCCAAGATCAGGGTCTCGGTCAGCCCCAGCATTTT. It encodes CASSQDQGLGQPQHF.

This clone was counted a few times. This rearrangement joins TRBV6-2 or TRBV6-3 to TRBJ2-7; 7 nucleotides match TRBD2. Germline CDR1 reads MNHEY; CDR2 reads SVGEGT. The trim removed 5 bases at V and 4 bases at J, leaving 2 bases unmatched. This CDR3 contains 12 residues. The CDR3 DNA follows: TGTGCCAGCAGTCGACTAGCTTACGAGCAGTACTTC. This codes for CASSRLAYEQYF.

This clone came up once. The gene calls are TRBV5-1 and TRBJ1-6; D might be TRBD1 (5 bases). The CDR3 spans 15 residues. Per the germline V gene, CDR1 is SGHRS and CDR2 is YFSETQ. Trimming cost V 0 bases and J 7 bases, with 11 bases left between them. In DNA form, the CDR3 reads TGCGCCAGCAGCTTGGATCCGGACATCAATTCACCCCTCCACTTT. Amino acids: CASSLDPDINSPLHF.

J is TRBJ2-1 and V is TRBV2; 12 bases map to TRBD1. Germline CDR1 reads SNHLY; CDR2 reads FYNNEI. CDR3 length: 15 residues. The V segment lost 4 bases and the J segment 7 bases; nucleotides outside the gene matches: 5. The CDR3: CASSAGQGARNEQFF. The CDR3 bases are TGTGCCAGCAGTGCGGGACAGGGGGCTCGGAATGAGCAGTTCTTC. Together with reference TRBV2 and TRBJ2-1, the CDR3 gives the full variable domain: EPEVTQTPSHQVTQMGQEVILRCVPISNHLYFYWYRQILGQKVEFLVSFYNNEISEKSEIFDDQFSVERPDGSNFTLKIRSTKLEDSAMYFCASSAGQGARNEQFFGPGTRLTVL.

This sequence joins TRBV6-2 or TRBV6-3 and TRBJ2-7, with 9 bases that match TRBD2. Per the germline V gene, CDR1 is MNHEY and CDR2 is SVGEGT. The V gene end was trimmed by 0 bases and the J gene end by 4 bases; junction bases not matched to a gene: 4. CDR3 size: 15 residues. The CDR3 region has the DNA TGTGCCAGCAGTTACTCCCCAGCGGGGGGTTACGAGCAGTACTTC. It codes for CASSYSPAGGYEQYF.

The rearrangement uses TRBV5-1 and TRBJ1-5; 8 positions agree with TRBD1. CDR3 length: 17 amino acids. The V and J ends lost 4 bases and 2 bases, in that order; junction bases with no gene match: 11. Germline lookup yields CDR1 SGHRS and CDR2 YFSETQ. This CDR3 reads CASSPGTGSWGNQPQHF. The CDR3 DNA reads as TGCGCCAGCAGCCCCGGGACAGGATCGTGGGGCAATCAGCCCCAGCATTTT.

The rearrangement joins TRBV19 to TRBJ1-1; a possible D gene is TRBD1 (6 bases). V gave up 7 bases and J gave up 6 bases, with 18 bases separating them. CDR1 is LNHDA, CDR2 SQIVND, per germline (reference sequence). The CDR3 extends over 14 amino acids. Written as DNA, the CDR3 is TGTGCCAGTACGGGGGGCTTCGGGTTAGCTGAAGCTTTCTTT. Its translation: CASTGGFGLAEAFF.